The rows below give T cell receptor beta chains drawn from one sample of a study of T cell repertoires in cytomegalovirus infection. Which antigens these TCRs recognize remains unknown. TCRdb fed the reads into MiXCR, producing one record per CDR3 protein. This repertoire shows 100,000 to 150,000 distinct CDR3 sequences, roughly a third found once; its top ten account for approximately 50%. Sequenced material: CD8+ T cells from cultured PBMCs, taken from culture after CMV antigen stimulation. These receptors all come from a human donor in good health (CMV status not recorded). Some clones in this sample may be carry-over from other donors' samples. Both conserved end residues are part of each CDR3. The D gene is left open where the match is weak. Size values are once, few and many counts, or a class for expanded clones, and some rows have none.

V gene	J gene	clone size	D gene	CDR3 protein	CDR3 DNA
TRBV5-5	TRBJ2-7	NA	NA	CASSPPGPGEQYF	TGTGCCAGCAGCCCCCCCGGGCCAGGGGAGCAGTACTTC
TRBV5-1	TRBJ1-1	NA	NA	CASSLGTGNMNTEAFF	TGCGCCAGCAGCTTGGGGACGGGAAATATGAACACTGAAGCTTTCTTT
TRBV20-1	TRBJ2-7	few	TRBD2	CSANPGTTYEQYF	TGCAGTGCTAACCCAGGGACTACCTACGAGCAGTACTTC
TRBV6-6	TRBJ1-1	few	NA	CASRIQAARDTEAFF	TGTGCCAGCAGGATACAGGCGGCGCGGGACACTGAAGCTTTCTTT
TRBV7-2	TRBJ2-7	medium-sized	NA	CASSLTVQGRREQYF	TGTGCCAGCAGCTTAACTGTGCAGGGACGGCGCGAGCAGTACTTC
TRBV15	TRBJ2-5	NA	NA	CATSRDVGGGETQYF	TGTGCCACCAGCAGAGATGTGGGGGGTGGGGAGACCCAGTACTTC
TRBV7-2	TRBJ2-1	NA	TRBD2	CASRTSRYNEQFF	TGTGCCAGCAGGACTAGCAGATACAATGAGCAGTTCTTC
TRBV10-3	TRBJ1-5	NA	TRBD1	CAISADRGDQPQHF	TGTGCCATCAGTGCTGACAGGGGGGACCAGCCCCAGCATTTT
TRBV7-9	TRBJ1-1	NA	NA	CASSLDRGGMRVNTEAFF	TGTGCCAGCAGCTTAGATCGTGGGGGAATGCGCGTGAACACTGAAGCTTTCTTT
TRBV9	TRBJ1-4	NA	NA	CASSPNGTPGLREKLFF	TGTGCCAGCAGCCCTAATGGGACACCGGGCCTTAGGGAAAAACTGTTTTTT
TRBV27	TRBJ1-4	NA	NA	CASSPTGLGLPATNEKLFF	TGTGCCAGCAGTCCAACGGGTTTAGGGTTGCCGGCAACTAATGAAAAACTGTTTTTT
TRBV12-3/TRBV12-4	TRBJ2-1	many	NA	CASSLGDSLDEQFF	TGTGCCAGCAGTTTAGGTGATAGCCTCGATGAGCAGTTCTTC
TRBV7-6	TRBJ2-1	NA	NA	CASSLKRAPGPYYEQFF	TGTGCCAGCAGCCTCAAGCGGGCCCCCGGCCCCTACTATGAGCAGTTCTTC
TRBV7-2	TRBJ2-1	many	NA	CASAKRNPQRNEQFF	TGTGCCAGCGCAAAGAGGAACCCACAAAGGAATGAGCAGTTCTTC
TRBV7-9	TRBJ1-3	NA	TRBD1	CASSLEQGLQSGNTIYF	TGTGCCAGCAGCTTAGAACAGGGGCTACAGTCTGGAAACACCATATATTTT
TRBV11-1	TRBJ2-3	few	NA	CASSLAGVGTQYF	TGTGCCAGCAGCTTAGCTGGCGTAGGTACGCAGTATTTT
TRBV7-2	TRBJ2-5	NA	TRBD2	CASSFSGGYQETQYF	TGTGCCAGCAGCTTTAGCGGGGGGTACCAAGAGACCCAGTACTTC
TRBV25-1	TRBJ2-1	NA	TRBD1	CASSRQGPNEQFF	TGTGCCAGCAGTAGACAGGGTCCCAATGAGCAGTTCTTC
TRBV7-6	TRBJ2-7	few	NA	CASSSEGGGPYEQYF	TGTGCCAGCAGCTCCGAGGGGGGGGGGCCGTACGAGCAGTACTTC
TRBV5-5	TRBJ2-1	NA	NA	CASSFADSSYNEQFF	TGTGCCAGCAGCTTTGCGGACAGCTCCTACAATGAGCAGTTCTTC